This TCR beta chain comes out of a study of CD8 T cells in ankylosing spondylitis. Study-level points and caveats: Ankylosing spondylitis blood seemed to carry a telltale TCR beta motif made of fewer than ten highly homologous variants.

TCRdb re-analysed the 5' RACE reads in MiXCR, keeping a single row per CDR3 protein. Of 130,000 or so distinct CDR3 sequences in the sample, about a sixth were seen once. CDR1 is DFQATT and CDR2 is SNEGSKA in the germline V gene (reference sequence). The CDR3 runs to 15 residues. With V trimmed by 0 bases and J by 2 bases, 2 bases remained unmatched. This clonotype occurred a few times. The target antigen is unknown. The chain uses TRBV20-1 and TRBJ2-3; 10 nucleotides line up with TRBD1. The material sequenced was blood, either unsorted or a sorted T cell fraction (not recorded which). This receptor was obtained from a male donor with ankylosing spondylitis. CDR3 DNA: TGCAGTGCTAGAGATGGGACAGGGGTCACAGATACGCAGTATTTT. Translation gives CSARDGTGVTDTQYF.